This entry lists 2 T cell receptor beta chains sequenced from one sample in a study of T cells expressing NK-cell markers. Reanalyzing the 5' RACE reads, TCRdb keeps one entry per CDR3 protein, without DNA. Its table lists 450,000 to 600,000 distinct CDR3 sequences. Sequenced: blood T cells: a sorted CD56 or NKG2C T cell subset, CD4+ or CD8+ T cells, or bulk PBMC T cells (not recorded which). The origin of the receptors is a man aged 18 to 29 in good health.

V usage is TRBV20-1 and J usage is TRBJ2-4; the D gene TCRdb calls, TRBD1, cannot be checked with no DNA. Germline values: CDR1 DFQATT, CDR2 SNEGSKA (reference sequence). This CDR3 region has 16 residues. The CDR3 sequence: CSALPPTGLAKNIQYF.

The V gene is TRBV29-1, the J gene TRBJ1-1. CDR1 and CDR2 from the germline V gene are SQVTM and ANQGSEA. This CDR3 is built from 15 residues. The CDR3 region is CSLNGGLRVFTEAFF.